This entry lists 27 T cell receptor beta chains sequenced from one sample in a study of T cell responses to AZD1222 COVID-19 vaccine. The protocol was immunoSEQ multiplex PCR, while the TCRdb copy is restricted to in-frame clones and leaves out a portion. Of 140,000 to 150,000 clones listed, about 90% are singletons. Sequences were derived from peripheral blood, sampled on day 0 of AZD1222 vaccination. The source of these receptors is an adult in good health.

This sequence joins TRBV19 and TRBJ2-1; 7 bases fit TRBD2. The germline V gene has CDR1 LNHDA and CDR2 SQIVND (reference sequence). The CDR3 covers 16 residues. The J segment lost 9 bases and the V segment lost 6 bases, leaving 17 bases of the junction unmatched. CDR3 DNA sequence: TGTGCCAGTAGCCGTTCTTCGACTAGCCGGGGGACTGAGCAGTTCTTC. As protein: CASSRSSTSRGTEQFF. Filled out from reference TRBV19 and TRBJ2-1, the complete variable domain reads DGGITQSPKYLFRKEGQNVTLSCEQNLNHDAMYWYRQDPGQGLRLIYYSQIVNDFQKGDIAEGYSVSREKKESFPLTVTSAQKNPTAFYLCASSRSSTSRGTEQFFGPGTRLTVL.

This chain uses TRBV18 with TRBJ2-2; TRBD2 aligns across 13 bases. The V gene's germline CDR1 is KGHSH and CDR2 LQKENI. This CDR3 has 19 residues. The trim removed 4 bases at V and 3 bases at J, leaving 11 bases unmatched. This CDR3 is CASSQRIGLAGEYTGELFF. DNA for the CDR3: TGTGCCAGCTCACAAAGAATCGGACTAGCGGGAGAATACACCGGGGAGCTGTTTTTT.

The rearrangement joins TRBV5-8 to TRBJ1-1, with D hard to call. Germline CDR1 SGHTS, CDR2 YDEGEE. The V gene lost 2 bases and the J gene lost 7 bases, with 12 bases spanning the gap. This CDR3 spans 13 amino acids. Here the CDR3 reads CASSLTVSVEAFF. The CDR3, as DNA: TGTGCCAGCAGCTTAACCGTTTCAGTTGAAGCTTTCTTT.

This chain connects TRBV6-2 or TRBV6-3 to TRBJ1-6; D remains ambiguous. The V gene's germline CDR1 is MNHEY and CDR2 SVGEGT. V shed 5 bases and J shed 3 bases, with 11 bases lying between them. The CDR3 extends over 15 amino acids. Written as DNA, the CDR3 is TGTGCCAGCAGTCCACGGATGGTCTATAATTCACCCCTCCACTTT. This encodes CASSPRMVYNSPLHF.

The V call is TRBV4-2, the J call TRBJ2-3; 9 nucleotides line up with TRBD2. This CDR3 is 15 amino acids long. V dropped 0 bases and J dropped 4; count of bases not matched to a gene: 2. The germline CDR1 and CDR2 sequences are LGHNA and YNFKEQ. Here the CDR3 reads CASSQEREGPDTQYF. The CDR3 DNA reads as TGTGCCAGCAGCCAAGAGCGGGAGGGCCCAGATACGCAGTATTTT.

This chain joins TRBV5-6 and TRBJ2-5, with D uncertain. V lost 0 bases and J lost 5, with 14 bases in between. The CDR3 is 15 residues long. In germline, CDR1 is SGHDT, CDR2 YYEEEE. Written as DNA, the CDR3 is TGTGCCAGCAGCTTGGCGGGTTTGGGAAGGGAGACCCAGTACTTC. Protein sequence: CASSLAGLGRETQYF.

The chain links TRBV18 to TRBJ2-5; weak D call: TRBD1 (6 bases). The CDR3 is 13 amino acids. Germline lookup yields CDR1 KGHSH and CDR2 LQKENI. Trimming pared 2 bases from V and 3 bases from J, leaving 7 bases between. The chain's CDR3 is CASSPGGEETQYF. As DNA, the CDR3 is TGTGCCAGCTCACCAGGGGGCGAAGAGACCCAGTACTTC.

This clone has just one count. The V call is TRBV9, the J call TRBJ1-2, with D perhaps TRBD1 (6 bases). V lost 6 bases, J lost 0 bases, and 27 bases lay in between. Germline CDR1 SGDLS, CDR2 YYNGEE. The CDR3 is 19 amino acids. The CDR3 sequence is CASTGTLDRGIEANYGYTF. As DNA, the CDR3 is TGTGCCAGCACGGGGACACTGGACCGCGGAATCGAAGCTAACTATGGCTACACCTTC. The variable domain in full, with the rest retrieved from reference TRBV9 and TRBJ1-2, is DSGVTQTPKHLITATGQRVTLRCSPRSGDLSVYWYQQSLDQGLQFLIQYYNGEERAKGNILERFSAQQFPDLHSELNLSSLELGDSALYFCASTGTLDRGIEANYGYTFGSGTRLTVV.

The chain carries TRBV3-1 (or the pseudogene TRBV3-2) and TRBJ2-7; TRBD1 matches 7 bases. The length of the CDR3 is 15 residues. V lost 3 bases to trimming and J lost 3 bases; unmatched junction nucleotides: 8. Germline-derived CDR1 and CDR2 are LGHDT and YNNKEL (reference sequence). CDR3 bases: TGTGCCAGCAGCCAGGTAGGGGGACAGATCTACGAGCAGTACTTC. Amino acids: CASSQVGGQIYEQYF.

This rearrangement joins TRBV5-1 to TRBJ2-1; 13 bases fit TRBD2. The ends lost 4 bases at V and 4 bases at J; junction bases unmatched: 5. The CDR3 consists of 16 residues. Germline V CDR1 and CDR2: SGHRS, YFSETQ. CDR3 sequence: CASSPRGLAGYNEQFF. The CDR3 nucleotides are TGCGCCAGCAGCCCGAGGGGACTAGCGGGATACAATGAGCAGTTCTTC.

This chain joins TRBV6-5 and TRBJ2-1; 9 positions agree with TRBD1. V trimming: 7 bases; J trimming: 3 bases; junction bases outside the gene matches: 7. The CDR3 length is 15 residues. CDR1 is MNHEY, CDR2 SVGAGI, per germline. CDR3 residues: CASIIDRGIYNEQFF. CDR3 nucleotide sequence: TGTGCCAGCATCATCGACAGGGGGATCTACAATGAGCAGTTCTTC.

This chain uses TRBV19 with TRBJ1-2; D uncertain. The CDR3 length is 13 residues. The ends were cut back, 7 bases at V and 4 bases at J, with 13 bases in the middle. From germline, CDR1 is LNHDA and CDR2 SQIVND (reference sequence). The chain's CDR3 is CASTSGSSYGYTF. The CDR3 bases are TGTGCCAGTACTTCCGGGTCTAGCTATGGCTACACCTTC. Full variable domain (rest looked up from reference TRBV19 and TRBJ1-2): DGGITQSPKYLFRKEGQNVTLSCEQNLNHDAMYWYRQDPGQGLRLIYYSQIVNDFQKGDIAEGYSVSREKKESFPLTVTSAQKNPTAFYLCASTSGSSYGYTFGSGTRLTVV.

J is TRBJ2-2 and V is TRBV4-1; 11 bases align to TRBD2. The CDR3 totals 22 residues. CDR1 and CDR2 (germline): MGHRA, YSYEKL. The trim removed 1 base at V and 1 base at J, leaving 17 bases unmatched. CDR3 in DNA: TGCGCCAGCAGCCAAGGTGCGAGTGGGGGGACTAGCGGCCCTGAGAACACCGGGGAGCTGTTTTTT. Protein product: CASSQGASGGTSGPENTGELFF.

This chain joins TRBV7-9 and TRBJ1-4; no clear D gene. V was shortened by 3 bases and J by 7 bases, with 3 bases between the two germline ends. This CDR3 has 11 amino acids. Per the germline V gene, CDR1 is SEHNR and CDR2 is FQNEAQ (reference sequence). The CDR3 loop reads CASSLFEKLFF. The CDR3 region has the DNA TGTGCCAGCAGCTTGTTTGAAAAACTGTTTTTT.

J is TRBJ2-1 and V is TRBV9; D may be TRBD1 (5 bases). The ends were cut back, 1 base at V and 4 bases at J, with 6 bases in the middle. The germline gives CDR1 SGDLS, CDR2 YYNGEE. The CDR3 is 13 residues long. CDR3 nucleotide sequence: TGTGCCAGCAGCGTATCAGGGTACAATGAGCAGTTCTTC. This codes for CASSVSGYNEQFF. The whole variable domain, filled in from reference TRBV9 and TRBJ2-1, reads DSGVTQTPKHLITATGQRVTLRCSPRSGDLSVYWYQQSLDQGLQFLIQYYNGEERAKGNILERFSAQQFPDLHSELNLSSLELGDSALYFCASSVSGYNEQFFGPGTRLTVL.

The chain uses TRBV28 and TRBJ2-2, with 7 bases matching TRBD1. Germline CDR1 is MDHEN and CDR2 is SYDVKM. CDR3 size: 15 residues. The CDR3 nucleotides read TGTGTCACCCCTCCCCGACAGGGTGGAAGCGGGGAGCTGTTTTTT. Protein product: CVTPPRQGGSGELFF.

This chain's CDR3 is CASSLGSGETQYF. The CDR3 region has the DNA TGTGCCAGCTCACTTGGATCTGGGGAGACCCAGTACTTC. V gene TRBV18 combines with J gene TRBJ2-5, with D unresolved. Germline CDR1 and CDR2: KGHSH and LQKENI. The V end was cut by 4 bases, the J end by 5 bases, with 11 bases between. The CDR3 consists of 13 residues. Together with reference TRBV18 and TRBJ2-5, the CDR3 gives the full variable domain: NAGVMQNPRHLVRRRGQEARLRCSPMKGHSHVYWYRQLPEEGLKFMVYLQKENIIDESGMPKERFSAEFPKEGPSILRIQQVVRGDSAAYFCASSLGSGETQYFGPGTRLLVL.

Written as DNA, the CDR3 is TGTGCCAGCAGTTTTAATGCTTTTCAGCCCCAGCATTTT. Translated: CASSFNAFQPQHF. The chain uses TRBV12-3 or TRBV12-4 and TRBJ1-5, with D hard to call. Trimming pared 3 bases from V and 6 bases from J, leaving 9 bases between. This CDR3 has 13 residues.

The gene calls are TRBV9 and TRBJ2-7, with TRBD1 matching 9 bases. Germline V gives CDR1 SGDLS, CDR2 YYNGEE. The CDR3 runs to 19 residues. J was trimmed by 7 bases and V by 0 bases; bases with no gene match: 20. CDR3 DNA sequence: TGTGCCAGCAGCGTAGGTGTGGGGCTAGGTCCCGGACAGGGGCTGGAGCAGTACTTC. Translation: CASSVGVGLGPGQGLEQYF.

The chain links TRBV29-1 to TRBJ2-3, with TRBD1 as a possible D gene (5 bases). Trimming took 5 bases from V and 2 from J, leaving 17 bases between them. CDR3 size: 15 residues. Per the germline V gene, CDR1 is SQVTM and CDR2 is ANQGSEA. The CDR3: CSVRQTPSPTDTQYF. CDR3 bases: TGCAGCGTTCGACAGACGCCATCCCCCACAGATACGCAGTATTTT.

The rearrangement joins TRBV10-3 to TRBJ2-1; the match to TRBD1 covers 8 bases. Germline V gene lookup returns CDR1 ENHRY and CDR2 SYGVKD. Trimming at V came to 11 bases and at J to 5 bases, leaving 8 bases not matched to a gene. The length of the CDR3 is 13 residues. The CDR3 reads CAHRDRTDNEQFF. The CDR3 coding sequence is TGTGCCCACCGGGACAGGACCGACAATGAGCAGTTCTTC.

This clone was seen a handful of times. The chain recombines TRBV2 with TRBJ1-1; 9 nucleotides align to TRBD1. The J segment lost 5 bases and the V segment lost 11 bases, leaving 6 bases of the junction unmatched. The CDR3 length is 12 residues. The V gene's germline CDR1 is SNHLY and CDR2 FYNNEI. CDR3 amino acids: CACQTGGTEAFF. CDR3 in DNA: TGTGCCTGTCAGACAGGGGGAACTGAAGCTTTCTTT.

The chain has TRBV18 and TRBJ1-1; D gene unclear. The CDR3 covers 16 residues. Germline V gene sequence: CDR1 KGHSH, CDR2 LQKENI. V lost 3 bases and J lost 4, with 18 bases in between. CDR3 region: CASSPRLLEGGTEAFF. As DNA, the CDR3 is TGTGCCAGCTCACCGAGACTGCTCGAGGGTGGCACTGAAGCTTTCTTT.

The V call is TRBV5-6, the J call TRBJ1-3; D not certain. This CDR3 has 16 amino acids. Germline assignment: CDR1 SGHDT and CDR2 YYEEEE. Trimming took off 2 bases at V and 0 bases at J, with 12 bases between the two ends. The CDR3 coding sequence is TGTGCCAGCAGCTTTTCAGTTGAATTCTCTGGAAACACCATATATTTT. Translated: CASSFSVEFSGNTIYF. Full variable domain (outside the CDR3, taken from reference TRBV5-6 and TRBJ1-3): DAGVTQSPTHLIKTRGQQVTLRCSPKSGHDTVSWYQQALGQGPQFIFQYYEEEERQRGNFPDRFSGHQFPNYSSELNVNALLLGDSALYLCASSFSVEFSGNTIYFGEGSWLTVV.

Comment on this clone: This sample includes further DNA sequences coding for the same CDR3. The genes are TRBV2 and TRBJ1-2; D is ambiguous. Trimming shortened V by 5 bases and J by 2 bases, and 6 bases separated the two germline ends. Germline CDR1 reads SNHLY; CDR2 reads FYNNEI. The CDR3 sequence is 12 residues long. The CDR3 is CASSTENYGYTF. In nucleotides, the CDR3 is TGTGCCAGCAGTACGGAGAACTATGGCTACACCTTC. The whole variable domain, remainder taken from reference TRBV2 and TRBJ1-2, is EPEVTQTPSHQVTQMGQEVILRCVPISNHLYFYWYRQILGQKVEFLVSFYNNEISEKSEIFDDQFSVERPDGSNFTLKIRSTKLEDSAMYFCASSTENYGYTFGSGTRLTVV.

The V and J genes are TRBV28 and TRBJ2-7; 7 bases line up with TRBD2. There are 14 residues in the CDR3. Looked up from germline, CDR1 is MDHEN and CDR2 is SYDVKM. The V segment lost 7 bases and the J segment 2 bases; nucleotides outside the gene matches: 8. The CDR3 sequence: CASTISGRPYEQYF. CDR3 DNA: TGTGCCAGCACCATTAGCGGGCGGCCCTACGAGCAGTACTTC. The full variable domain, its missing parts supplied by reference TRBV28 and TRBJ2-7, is DVKVTQSSRYLVKRTGEKVFLECVQDMDHENMFWYRQDPGLGLRLIYFSYDVKMKEKGDIPEGYSVSREKKERFSLILESASTNQTSMYLCASTISGRPYEQYFGPGTRLTVT.

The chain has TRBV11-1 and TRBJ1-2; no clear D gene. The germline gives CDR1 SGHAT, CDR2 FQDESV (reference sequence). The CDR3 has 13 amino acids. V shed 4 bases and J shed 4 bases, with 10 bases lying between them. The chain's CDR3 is CASSSPGLYGYTF. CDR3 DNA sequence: TGTGCCAGCAGCTCCCCCGGTCTCTATGGCTACACCTTC.